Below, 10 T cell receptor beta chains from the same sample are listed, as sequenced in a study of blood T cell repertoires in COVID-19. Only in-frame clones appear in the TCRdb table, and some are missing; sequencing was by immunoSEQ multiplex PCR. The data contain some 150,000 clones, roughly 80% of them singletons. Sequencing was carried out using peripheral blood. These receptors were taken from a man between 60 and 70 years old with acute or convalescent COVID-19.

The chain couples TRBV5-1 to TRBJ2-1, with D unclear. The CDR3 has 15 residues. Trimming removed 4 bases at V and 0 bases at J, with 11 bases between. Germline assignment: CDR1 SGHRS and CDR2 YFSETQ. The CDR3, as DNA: TGCGCCAGCAGCCCCCGAGAGGTCTCCTACAATGAGCAGTTCTTC. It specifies CASSPREVSYNEQFF.

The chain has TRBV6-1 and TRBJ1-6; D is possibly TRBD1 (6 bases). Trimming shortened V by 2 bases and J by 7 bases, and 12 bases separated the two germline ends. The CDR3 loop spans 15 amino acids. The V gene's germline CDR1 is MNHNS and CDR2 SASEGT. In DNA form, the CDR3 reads TGTGCCAGCAGTGAATGGGGGCAGATCAATTCACCCCTCCACTTT. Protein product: CASSEWGQINSPLHF.

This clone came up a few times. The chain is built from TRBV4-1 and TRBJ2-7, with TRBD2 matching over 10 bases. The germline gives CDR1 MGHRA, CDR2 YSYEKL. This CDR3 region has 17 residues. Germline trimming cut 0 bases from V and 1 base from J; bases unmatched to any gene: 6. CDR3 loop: CASSQDLETSGSYEQYF. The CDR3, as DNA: TGCGCCAGCAGCCAAGATCTAGAGACTAGCGGGTCCTACGAGCAGTACTTC.

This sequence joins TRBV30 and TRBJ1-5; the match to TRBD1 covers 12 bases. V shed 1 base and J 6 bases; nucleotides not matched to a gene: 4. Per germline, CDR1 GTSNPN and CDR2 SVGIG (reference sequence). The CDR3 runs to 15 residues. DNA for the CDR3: TGTGCCTGGAGTGCCGGGACAGGGGGCGGTCAGCCCCAGCATTTT. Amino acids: CAWSAGTGGGQPQHF.

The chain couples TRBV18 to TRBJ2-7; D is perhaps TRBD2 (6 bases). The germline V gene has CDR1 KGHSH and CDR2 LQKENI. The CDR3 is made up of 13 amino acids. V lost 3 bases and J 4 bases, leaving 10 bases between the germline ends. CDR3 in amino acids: CASSPSGRYEQYF. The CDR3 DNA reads TGTGCCAGCTCACCCTCAGGGAGGTACGAGCAGTACTTC.

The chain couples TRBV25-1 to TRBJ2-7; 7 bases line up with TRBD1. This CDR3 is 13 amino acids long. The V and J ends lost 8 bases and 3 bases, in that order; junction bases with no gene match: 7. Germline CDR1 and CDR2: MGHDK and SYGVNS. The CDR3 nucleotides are TGTGCCAGCTCCGGGACAGCTAGCTACGAGCAGTACTTC. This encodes CASSGTASYEQYF.

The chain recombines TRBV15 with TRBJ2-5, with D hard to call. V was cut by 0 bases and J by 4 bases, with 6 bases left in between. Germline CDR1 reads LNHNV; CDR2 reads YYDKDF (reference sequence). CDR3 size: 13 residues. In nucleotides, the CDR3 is TGTGCCACCAGCAGAGATCTCGGAGAGACCCAGTACTTC. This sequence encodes CATSRDLGETQYF.

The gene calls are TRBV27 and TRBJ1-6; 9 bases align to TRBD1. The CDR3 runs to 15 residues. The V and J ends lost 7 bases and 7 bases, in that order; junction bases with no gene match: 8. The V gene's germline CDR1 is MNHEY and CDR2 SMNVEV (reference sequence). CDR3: CASTYRGRGNSPLHF. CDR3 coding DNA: TGTGCCAGCACGTACAGGGGGCGAGGAAATTCACCCCTCCACTTT.

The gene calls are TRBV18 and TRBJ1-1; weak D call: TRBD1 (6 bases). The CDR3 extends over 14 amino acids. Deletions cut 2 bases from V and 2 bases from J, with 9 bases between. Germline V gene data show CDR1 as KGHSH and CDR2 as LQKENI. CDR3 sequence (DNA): TGTGCCAGCTCACCATGGGACACTAACACTGAAGCTTTCTTT. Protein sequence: CASSPWDTNTEAFF.

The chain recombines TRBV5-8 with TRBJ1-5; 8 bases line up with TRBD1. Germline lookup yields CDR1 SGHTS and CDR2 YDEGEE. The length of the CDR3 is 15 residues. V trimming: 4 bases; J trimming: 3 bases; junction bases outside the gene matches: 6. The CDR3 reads CASSQGQVDNQPQHF. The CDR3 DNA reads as TGTGCCAGCAGCCAGGGACAGGTTGACAATCAGCCCCAGCATTTT.